Listed here is a single TCR beta chain. It lacks a known antigen. Per-base qualities were not stored, and no clone one base away is much larger. From its cysteine to its phenylalanine, the CDR3 spans 12 amino acids. Of all the DNA, just the CDR3 is kept, 36 bases in frame from base 1. For CDR1 and CDR2, the germline V gene lists MNHEY and SVGAGI. V and J are truncated by 6 bases and 6 bases respectively, leaving an intervening sequence of 11 bases. TCRbeta CDR3 regions were amplified from genomic DNA by means of the immunoSEQ Assay, a bias-controlled multiplex PCR. On the authors' methods: Nucleated cell counts per sample were estimated from amplification of reference gene primers within the assay. To quantify the absolute abundance of each unique TCRbeta CDR3 rearrangement, sequence reads were collapsed and filtered. For each sample, productive Simpson clonality was calculated by taking the square root of Simpson's diversity index across productive rearrangements. TCRdb took this table from immuneACCESS and kept in-frame rearrangements with V and J called. Such tables lack part of the clones; where checked against another copy, unresolved V genes explain under half of the gap, and the rest is unexplained. V, J and clone size derive from that table, while D and trimming were established from the DNA sequence. Across this sample there are about 180,000 clones, with about 85% seen only once. The ten largest clonotypes hold under 3% of the sample.

Each collaborating institution followed its own protocols to collect whole blood in K2EDTA tubes. Collaborator samples were shipped for TCRbeta analysis as frozen whole blood, isolated PBMCs, or DNA extracted from either sample type. These data come from a study of blood T cell repertoires in COVID-19 (dated by TCRdb to the early 2020s). About the investigation overall: Samples covering the acute and convalescent phases of COVID-19 were provided by collaborators in the United States, Italy and Spain. The material from the prospective study consisted of cDNA or gDNA derived from T cells, B-cell-depleted T cells, or PBMCs. Subjects who had been exposed to COVID-19, were actively infected with it, or had recovered from it provided the deeply sampled blood TCRbeta repertoires that made up the dataset. The repertoires were made available in a free public database intended to serve as a resource for research on the immune response to SARS-CoV-2. Samples came from the ongoing ImmuneRACE study (first 160 participants) plus 1,254 subjects from 6 global collaborators. A de-identified subject ID, COVID-19 status, age in years and sex were almost always included in the sample metadata. Where available, HLA class I and class II types were obtained from metadata supplied by the sample provider rather than from assay-based typing.

Findings and caveats that apply to the study as a whole: The quantity of clinical and demographic metadata differed by source and by participant and was supplied without curation.

This receptor chain uses TRBV6-5 and TRBJ1-2, with TRBD1 as a weak D call on 5 bases. This TCR derives from a young woman with active or convalescent COVID-19. The sequenced sample was peripheral blood. The CDR3 has the sequence CASRIGVDGYTF. DNA sequence: TGTGCCAGCAGAATAGGGGTTGATGGCTACACCTTC.